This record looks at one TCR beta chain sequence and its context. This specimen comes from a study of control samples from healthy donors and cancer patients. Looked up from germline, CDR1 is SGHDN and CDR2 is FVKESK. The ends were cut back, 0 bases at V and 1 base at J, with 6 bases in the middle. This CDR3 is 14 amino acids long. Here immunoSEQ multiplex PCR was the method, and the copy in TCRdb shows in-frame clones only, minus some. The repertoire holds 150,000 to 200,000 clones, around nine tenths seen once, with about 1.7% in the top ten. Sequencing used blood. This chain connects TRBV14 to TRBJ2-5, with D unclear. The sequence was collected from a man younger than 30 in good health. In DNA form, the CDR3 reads TGTGCCAGCAGCCAAGACCACAGCCAAGAGACCCAGTACTTC. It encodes CASSQDHSQETQYF.